This T cell receptor (beta chain) was obtained from a study of identifying expanded T cells in peripheral blood. Measured with immunoSEQ multiplex PCR; TCRdb has only the in-frame clones, and not every one. There are 60,000 to 70,000 clones in the sample; about 85% occur only once, and roughly 19% lies in the top ten. With V trimmed by 8 bases and J by 3 bases, 9 bases remained unmatched. CDR1 and CDR2 from the germline V gene are ENHRY and SYGVKD. CDR3 length: 14 amino acids. The specimen was blood. The J gene is TRBJ2-7, the V gene TRBV10-3; 8 nucleotides agree with TRBD2. The sequence came from a person between 18 and 75 years old in good health. CDR3 protein: CAIGTSGGVYEQYF. Written as DNA, the CDR3 is TGTGCCATCGGTACTAGCGGAGGAGTCTACGAGCAGTACTTC.